This TCR beta chain was recorded in a study of blood T cell repertoires in COVID-19. At the level of the study: PBMCs, B-cell-depleted T cells, or T cells provided the cDNA or gDNA that made up the material.

The CDR3 extends over 15 amino acids. After removal of 2 bases from V and 3 bases from J, the junction contained 0 bases not matched to a gene. The germline gives CDR1 MNHEY, CDR2 SMNVEV (reference sequence). Per the original data handling: Amplified reference gene primers provided the basis for estimating nucleated cell counts. Method: immunoSEQ multiplex PCR; TCRdb's copy keeps in-frame clones and lacks some. The V and J calls and the clone size are those of that table, but D and trimming were determined from the DNA. The profile shows about 180,000 clones, around 88% of them singletons. The age range of participants was about 18 to 89 years, with residence in around 22 US areas. Two negative PCRs, clearance, or symptom resolution had been documented for recovered Cohort 3 donors.

The sample consisted of PBMCs or T cells enriched from blood (not recorded which). The V call is TRBV27, the J call TRBJ2-1; 11 bases map to TRBD1. The receptor was derived from a woman between 25 and 40 years old who had recovered from COVID-19. Written as DNA, the CDR3 is TGTGCCAGCAGTTTAGGGACAGGGGGCTACAATGAGCAGTTCTTC. It translates to CASSLGTGGYNEQFF.